These T cell receptor beta chains were read from a single sample in a study of blood T cell repertoires in COVID-19. Profiling relied on immunoSEQ multiplex PCR, and the TCRdb table lists in-frame clones only, not all of them. Of some 130,000 clones in the sample, roughly 90% are singletons; the top ten hold under 2.5%. Material for sequencing was PBMCs or T cells enriched from blood (not recorded which). These receptor sequences come from a woman aged 45-65 years who had recovered from COVID-19. Each CDR3 is given with its conserved first and last residue. D genes are given only for firm matches. A row's size may be missing; if present it is once, few, many or a size class.

CDR3 DNA: TGTGCCAGCAGTGAACCTGGCAGGGGAGCGGATACGCAGTATTTT; CDR3 protein: CASSEPGRGADTQYF; J gene: TRBJ2-3; CDR3 length: 15; clone size: -; D gene: -; V gene: TRBV6-1
CDR3 DNA: TGTGCCAGTAGTAAGACTAGCGGGAGTATCTCCTACGAGCAGTACTTC; CDR3 protein: CASSKTSGSISYEQYF; J gene: TRBJ2-7; CDR3 length: 16; clone size: -; D gene: TRBD2; V gene: TRBV19
CDR3 DNA: TGTGCCACCAGTGATTTGTACAGTAGCAATCAGCCCCAGCATTTT; CDR3 protein: CATSDLYSSNQPQHF; J gene: TRBJ1-5; CDR3 length: 15; clone size: few; D gene: -; V gene: TRBV24-1
CDR3 DNA: TGCGCCAGCAGCCAAGCCCCTCTACAGGGGCGGAACACTGAAGCTTTCTTT; CDR3 protein: CASSQAPLQGRNTEAFF; J gene: TRBJ1-1; CDR3 length: 17; clone size: -; D gene: TRBD1; V gene: TRBV4-3
CDR3 DNA: TGTGCCAGCAGTTGGGGACAGGGCTACGAGCAGTACTTC; CDR3 protein: CASSWGQGYEQYF; J gene: TRBJ2-7; CDR3 length: 13; clone size: -; D gene: TRBD1; V gene: TRBV6-5
CDR3 DNA: TGTGCCAGTAGTGGACAGGGTATGAACACTGAAGCTTTCTTT; CDR3 protein: CASSGQGMNTEAFF; J gene: TRBJ1-1; CDR3 length: 14; clone size: -; D gene: TRBD1; V gene: TRBV19
CDR3 DNA: TGTGCCAGCAAAAACAGGGGGCTCGGAGATACGCAGTATTTT; CDR3 protein: CASKNRGLGDTQYF; J gene: TRBJ2-3; CDR3 length: 14; clone size: -; D gene: TRBD1; V gene: TRBV2
CDR3 DNA: TGTGCCAGCAGCTTAGTCACAGGCCAGCCCCAGCATTTT; CDR3 protein: CASSLVTGQPQHF; J gene: TRBJ1-5; CDR3 length: 13; clone size: -; D gene: -; V gene: TRBV11-2
CDR3 DNA: TGTGCCAGCAGCCTATCACTGGGGGCCCGTAATGAAAAACTGTTTTTT; CDR3 protein: CASSLSLGARNEKLFF; J gene: TRBJ1-4; CDR3 length: 16; clone size: -; D gene: -; V gene: TRBV7-9
CDR3 DNA: TGTGCCAGCAGCGTTAATTTAGAGGACACTGAAGCTTTCTTT; CDR3 protein: CASSVNLEDTEAFF; J gene: TRBJ1-1; CDR3 length: 14; clone size: -; D gene: -; V gene: TRBV9
CDR3 DNA: TGTGCCAGCAGCTTGTCGGCCCAGTACTTC; CDR3 protein: CASSLSAQYF; J gene: TRBJ2-5; CDR3 length: 10; clone size: once; D gene: -; V gene: TRBV5-8
CDR3 DNA: TGTGCCAGCAGCCCCTGGGGTTCCAGGGCCGGTGAGCAGTTCTTC; CDR3 protein: CASSPWGSRAGEQFF; J gene: TRBJ2-1; CDR3 length: 15; clone size: -; D gene: -; V gene: TRBV5-8
CDR3 DNA: TGTGCCATCAGTGAGTCGGCAGGGGTCAACACCGGGGAGCTGTTTTTT; CDR3 protein: CAISESAGVNTGELFF; J gene: TRBJ2-2; CDR3 length: 16; clone size: once; D gene: -; V gene: TRBV10-3
CDR3 DNA: TGTGCCAGCAGTCCGACAGGGTCGGGTAATCAGCCCCAGCATTTT; CDR3 protein: CASSPTGSGNQPQHF; J gene: TRBJ1-5; CDR3 length: 15; clone size: -; D gene: TRBD1; V gene: TRBV27
CDR3 DNA: TGTGCCAGCAGTGAACCGGCTAGCGGGGAAAATGAGCAGTTCTTC; CDR3 protein: CASSEPASGENEQFF; J gene: TRBJ2-1; CDR3 length: 15; clone size: -; D gene: TRBD2; V gene: TRBV6-1
CDR3 DNA: TGTGCCAGCAGCTTAGGCTCTGGGGCAGGAGGGAATTCACCCCTCCACTTT; CDR3 protein: CASSLGSGAGGNSPLHF; J gene: TRBJ1-6; CDR3 length: 17; clone size: -; D gene: -; V gene: TRBV7-9
CDR3 DNA: TGTGCCATCAGTGAGGGCAGTACTACATCTGGGGCCAACGTCCTGACTTTC; CDR3 protein: CAISEGSTTSGANVLTF; J gene: TRBJ2-6; CDR3 length: 17; clone size: -; D gene: -; V gene: TRBV10-3
CDR3 DNA: TGTGCCAGCAGCCCAGCCGGGGTTGACACTGAAGCTTTCTTT; CDR3 protein: CASSPAGVDTEAFF; J gene: TRBJ1-1; CDR3 length: 14; clone size: few; D gene: -; V gene: TRBV7-9
CDR3 DNA: TGCGCCAGCAGCCAAGACGCCTCCGCTAATAATTCACCCCTCCACTTT; CDR3 protein: CASSQDASANNSPLHF; J gene: TRBJ1-6; CDR3 length: 16; clone size: -; D gene: -; V gene: TRBV4-1
CDR3 DNA: TGTGCCAGCAGCTTCGGGTCGAACACTGAAGCTTTCTTT; CDR3 protein: CASSFGSNTEAFF; J gene: TRBJ1-1; CDR3 length: 13; clone size: -; D gene: -; V gene: TRBV5-6
CDR3 DNA: TGTGCCAGCTCACCCGGGACAGATCCCTACGAGCAGTACTTC; CDR3 protein: CASSPGTDPYEQYF; J gene: TRBJ2-7; CDR3 length: 14; clone size: -; D gene: TRBD1; V gene: TRBV18
CDR3 DNA: TGTGCCAGCAGCCACTCCGGGACAGGGGTATCTGGGGCCAACGTCCTGACTTTC; CDR3 protein: CASSHSGTGVSGANVLTF; J gene: TRBJ2-6; CDR3 length: 18; clone size: -; D gene: TRBD1; V gene: TRBV3-1/TRBV3-2
CDR3 DNA: TGTGCCAGCAGCTTAGTCCTAGCGGATTACAATGAGCAGTTCTTC; CDR3 protein: CASSLVLADYNEQFF; J gene: TRBJ2-1; CDR3 length: 15; clone size: -; D gene: TRBD2; V gene: TRBV7-9
CDR3 DNA: TGTGCCAGCAGCTCCCGGGCGAGACACTCGGGGTGGACTGAAGCTTTCTTT; CDR3 protein: CASSSRARHSGWTEAFF; J gene: TRBJ1-1; CDR3 length: 17; clone size: -; D gene: -; V gene: TRBV21-1
CDR3 DNA: TGTGCCAGCAGCGTCACTAGCGGGGGAATCCCTTACGAGCAGTACTTC; CDR3 protein: CASSVTSGGIPYEQYF; J gene: TRBJ2-7; CDR3 length: 16; clone size: once; D gene: TRBD2; V gene: TRBV7-2
CDR3 DNA: TGCGCCAGCAGCTTGTGGGCAATGAACACTGAAGCTTTCTTT; CDR3 protein: CASSLWAMNTEAFF; J gene: TRBJ1-1; CDR3 length: 14; clone size: -; D gene: -; V gene: TRBV5-1
CDR3 DNA: TGTGCCAGCAGCTTTCCGGGGATCTATGGCTACACCTTC; CDR3 protein: CASSFPGIYGYTF; J gene: TRBJ1-2; CDR3 length: 13; clone size: -; D gene: -; V gene: TRBV5-6
CDR3 DNA: TGTGCCAGCAGCCCGTCGACAGGGGGCAATCAGCCCCAGCATTTT; CDR3 protein: CASSPSTGGNQPQHF; J gene: TRBJ1-5; CDR3 length: 15; clone size: -; D gene: TRBD1; V gene: TRBV9
CDR3 DNA: TGTGCCACCAGTGGGGGACTAGCGGGGGCCTACAATGAGCAGTTCTTC; CDR3 protein: CATSGGLAGAYNEQFF; J gene: TRBJ2-1; CDR3 length: 16; clone size: -; D gene: TRBD2; V gene: TRBV24-1
CDR3 DNA: TGCGCCAGCAGCCGGCCACAGGGGTCCATGAACACTGAAGCTTTCTTT; CDR3 protein: CASSRPQGSMNTEAFF; J gene: TRBJ1-1; CDR3 length: 16; clone size: -; D gene: TRBD1; V gene: TRBV4-1
CDR3 DNA: TGTGCCACCCATATGGGGGGGACCAGCAATCAGCCCCAGCATTTT; CDR3 protein: CATHMGGTSNQPQHF; J gene: TRBJ1-5; CDR3 length: 15; clone size: -; D gene: -; V gene: TRBV5-4
CDR3 DNA: TGTGCCAGTAGTATGAGCACCCTCAGGGAGCAGTACTTC; CDR3 protein: CASSMSTLREQYF; J gene: TRBJ2-7; CDR3 length: 13; clone size: -; D gene: -; V gene: TRBV19
CDR3 DNA: TGTGCCAGCAGTGAATCGCGGGTGAGCTCCTACAATGAGCAGTTCTTC; CDR3 protein: CASSESRVSSYNEQFF; J gene: TRBJ2-1; CDR3 length: 16; clone size: -; D gene: -; V gene: TRBV25-1
CDR3 DNA: TGTGCCAGCAGACAGGGCGGGCTTGAAGCTTTCTTT; CDR3 protein: CASRQGGLEAFF; J gene: TRBJ1-1; CDR3 length: 12; clone size: -; D gene: -; V gene: TRBV27
CDR3 DNA: TGTGCCAGCTCAACCGGACTAGCGGGGGGGACTAGCACAGATACGCAGTATTTT; CDR3 protein: CASSTGLAGGTSTDTQYF; J gene: TRBJ2-3; CDR3 length: 18; clone size: -; D gene: TRBD2; V gene: TRBV18
CDR3 DNA: TGTGCCAGTAGTATGGCCAGGGCGGTAACTAATGAAAAACTGTTTTTT; CDR3 protein: CASSMARAVTNEKLFF; J gene: TRBJ1-4; CDR3 length: 16; clone size: -; D gene: -; V gene: TRBV19
CDR3 DNA: TGTGCCAGCAGCTTAGTTGGGACTAGTCGAACGAGCTACAATGAGCAGTTCTTC; CDR3 protein: CASSLVGTSRTSYNEQFF; J gene: TRBJ2-1; CDR3 length: 18; clone size: -; D gene: TRBD2; V gene: TRBV7-2
CDR3 DNA: TGTGCCAGTAGTATAGTCACAGGGGGAACTGAAGCTTTCTTT; CDR3 protein: CASSIVTGGTEAFF; J gene: TRBJ1-1; CDR3 length: 14; clone size: -; D gene: TRBD1; V gene: TRBV19
CDR3 DNA: TGCGCCAGCAGTCCAGCCGGGACAGGGGTGGACACTGAAGCTTTCTTT; CDR3 protein: CASSPAGTGVDTEAFF; J gene: TRBJ1-1; CDR3 length: 16; clone size: -; D gene: TRBD1; V gene: TRBV10-1
CDR3 DNA: TGTGCCAGCAGTGAATTTGCCCCCAGCGGTTGGTCCTACGAGCAGTACTTC; CDR3 protein: CASSEFAPSGWSYEQYF; J gene: TRBJ2-7; CDR3 length: 17; clone size: -; D gene: -; V gene: TRBV25-1